This is a list of T cell receptor beta chains from one sample in a study of T cells after yellow fever vaccination. TCRdb reprocessed the 5' RACE reads with MiXCR, giving one entry per CDR3 protein. Among around 300,000 distinct CDR3 sequences listed, 3.5% to 4.5% were seen once. The sequenced sample was PBMCs, obtained 15 days after the yellow fever booster vaccination. These receptors were collected from a man aged 18 to 30 who received the YFV17D yellow fever vaccine. Each CDR3 is given with its conserved first and last residue. A D gene is named only where the DNA matches it firmly. Clone size is given for some rows only: seen once, a few or many times, or a class if the clone is expanded.

clone size	J gene	D gene	V gene	CDR3 protein	CDR3 DNA
many	TRBJ2-7	TRBD1	TRBV6-1	CASSEYGTGEQYF	TGTGCCAGCAGTGAATACGGGACAGGAGAGCAGTACTTC
.	TRBJ2-3	.	TRBV10-3	CAISESGRWDTQYF	TGTGCCATCAGTGAGTCGGGTCGGTGGGATACGCAGTATTTT
many	TRBJ1-3	TRBD1	TRBV7-9	CASSFLTPGQVHSGNTIYF	TGTGCCAGCAGCTTCCTTACTCCGGGACAGGTTCACTCTGGAAACACCATATATTTT
many	TRBJ1-1	.	TRBV4-1	CASSQAPFLNTEAFF	TGCGCCAGCAGCCAAGCCCCATTCTTGAACACTGAAGCTTTCTTT
many	TRBJ2-1	TRBD2	TRBV5-1	CASSLVSGVNEQFF	TGCGCCAGCAGCTTGGTTAGCGGGGTCAATGAGCAGTTCTTC
many	TRBJ1-2	.	TRBV29-1	CSAQFGGAVNYGYTF	TGCAGCGCCCAGTTTGGGGGGGCCGTAAACTATGGCTACACCTTC
.	TRBJ1-2	TRBD1	TRBV7-2	CASSTGQGDGYTF	TGTGCCAGCAGCACAGGACAGGGAGATGGCTACACCTTC
.	TRBJ2-2	.	TRBV18	CASFTYTGELFF	TGTGCCAGCTTCACTTACACCGGGGAGCTGTTTTTT
few	TRBJ2-2	.	TRBV7-3	CASSLIRFVPGGPNTGELFF	TGTGCCAGCAGCTTAATCCGGTTTGTTCCGGGGGGCCCGAACACCGGGGAGCTGTTTTTT
few	TRBJ2-1	TRBD1	TRBV18	CASSPQTGSNEQFF	TGTGCCAGCTCACCCCAGACAGGGTCCAATGAGCAGTTCTTC
.	TRBJ2-3	TRBD2	TRBV4-2	CASSQVKLAGGTSTDTQYF	TGTGCCAGCAGCCAAGTCAAACTAGCGGGGGGTACCAGCACAGATACGCAGTATTTT
few	TRBJ2-1	TRBD1	TRBV7-9	CASSAQGVGEQFF	TGTGCCAGCAGCGCACAGGGGGTGGGTGAGCAGTTCTTC
.	TRBJ1-5	.	TRBV5-5	CASSFIVGYQPQHF	TGTGCCAGCAGCTTTATCGTCGGGTATCAGCCCCAGCATTTT
.	TRBJ1-5	TRBD1	TRBV6-1	CASSEGTGAGQPQHF	TGTGCCAGCAGTGAAGGGACAGGGGCGGGTCAGCCCCAGCATTTT
many	TRBJ2-1	TRBD1	TRBV6-6	CASSWDRDNEQFF	TGTGCCAGCAGTTGGGACAGGGACAATGAGCAGTTCTTC
many	TRBJ2-1	.	TRBV4-3	CASSPPGGTALFF	TGCGCCAGCAGCCCTCCCGGAGGCACCGCGTTGTTCTTC
few	TRBJ1-1	.	TRBV6-5	CASSYGPMNTEAFF	TGTGCCAGCAGTTACGGGCCAATGAACACTGAAGCTTTCTTT
few	TRBJ1-4	.	TRBV12-3/TRBV12-4	CASSYHLGRTATNEKLFF	TGTGCCAGCAGCTACCACCTCGGTAGGACCGCAACTAATGAAAAACTGTTTTTT
few	TRBJ1-2	TRBD1	TRBV5-1	CASSLFTGEGYTF	TGCGCCAGCAGCTTGTTCACAGGGGAAGGCTACACCTTC
.	TRBJ1-1	.	TRBV30	CAWSSGQAEAFF	TGTGCCTGGAGTAGTGGGCAGGCCGAAGCTTTCTTT
.	TRBJ2-5	TRBD2	TRBV5-4	CASSPGTSGRIQETQYF	TGTGCCAGCAGCCCCGGGACTAGCGGGAGGATCCAAGAGACCCAGTACTTC
many	TRBJ2-5	.	TRBV5-1	CASSLSLKETQYF	TGCGCCAGCAGCTTGAGCCTAAAAGAGACCCAGTACTTC
many	TRBJ2-1	.	TRBV7-9	CASRGFGSYNEQFF	TGTGCCAGCAGGGGGTTTGGATCCTACAATGAGCAGTTCTTC
few	TRBJ1-6	.	TRBV30	CAWSPSNNSPLHF	TGTGCCTGGAGTCCCAGCAATAATTCACCCCTCCACTTT
many	TRBJ2-1	TRBD2	TRBV20-1	CSARGGQAGARDEQFF	TGCAGTGCTAGAGGGGGCCAAGCGGGGGCCAGGGATGAGCAGTTCTTC
.	TRBJ1-1	.	TRBV27	CTSSLGQKGTEAFF	TGCACCAGCAGTTTAGGGCAGAAGGGGACTGAAGCTTTCTTT
.	TRBJ2-7	TRBD1	TRBV7-2	CASSFAPNPGQESF	TGTGCCAGCAGCTTTGCTCCTAACCCGGGACAGGAGAGCTTC
.	TRBJ2-7	TRBD2	TRBV7-2	CASSFRGGGPYSSYEQYF	TGTGCCAGCAGCTTCCGGGGCGGGGGGCCTTACAGCTCCTACGAGCAGTACTTC
many	TRBJ1-4	.	TRBV15	CATRGGGGEKLFF	TGTGCCACCAGGGGTGGAGGGGGTGAAAAACTGTTTTTT
few	TRBJ1-1	.	TRBV20-1	CSANRGSGNTEAFF	TGCAGTGCCAACCGCGGTTCGGGGAACACTGAAGCTTTCTTT
many	TRBJ1-6	.	TRBV7-2	CASSSGPIGSPLHF	TGTGCCAGCAGTTCAGGGCCAATTGGATCACCCCTCCACTTT
few	TRBJ2-1	TRBD2	TRBV29-1	CSVDRDYIFSNEQFF	TGCAGCGTGGACCGGGACTACATTTTTTCTAATGAGCAGTTCTTC
many	TRBJ2-5	.	TRBV20-1	CSARWGSQETQYF	TGCAGTGCCCGGTGGGGGAGTCAAGAGACCCAGTACTTC
few	TRBJ1-4	.	TRBV28	CASSFLDKAPEKLFF	.
many	TRBJ2-7	TRBD1	TRBV6-5	CASSYVGQGNSYEQYF	TGTGCCAGCAGTTACGTGGGACAGGGGAACTCCTACGAGCAGTACTTC
many	TRBJ2-2	.	TRBV5-1	CASREQGQTGELFF	TGCGCCAGCAGGGAACAGGGACAAACCGGGGAGCTGTTTTTT
many	TRBJ2-3	TRBD1	TRBV5-1	CASSLVRQGGTDTQYF	TGCGCCAGCAGCTTGGTTCGACAGGGTGGTACAGATACGCAGTATTTT
.	TRBJ1-4	.	TRBV12-3/TRBV12-4	CASQVSTGTENEKLFF	TGTGCCAGCCAAGTATCCACCGGGACTGAAAATGAAAAACTGTTTTTT
many	TRBJ1-2	.	TRBV29-1	CSVGGGEGYGYTF	TGCAGCGTCGGAGGTGGGGAAGGCTATGGCTACACCTTC
many	TRBJ2-1	.	TRBV12-3/TRBV12-4	CASSPEGEEGDNEQFF	TGTGCCAGCAGCCCAGAGGGGGAGGAAGGTGACAATGAGCAGTTCTTC
many	TRBJ2-7	.	TRBV20-1	CSARDGQRLEQYF	TGCAGTGCTAGAGATGGCCAAAGGTTGGAGCAGTACTTC